This note documents a single T cell receptor (beta chain) sequence. Source study methods: Nucleated cell number was recorded as an estimate derived from reference gene primer amplification. TCRdb's table, derived via immunoSEQ multiplex PCR, lists solely in-frame clones and lacks some. V and J calls and clone size are as listed in that table; D and trimming were resolved from the DNA. The table records fewer than 400,000 clones, 70% to 90% of them present only once. These data are taken from a study of blood T cell repertoires in COVID-19. Study at large: PBMCs, B-cell-depleted T cells, or T cells provided the cDNA or gDNA that made up the material.

This CDR3 comprises 14 residues. V was clipped by 7 bases and J by 10 bases, with 20 bases between them. The germline gives CDR1 SNHLY, CDR2 FYNNEI. The J gene is TRBJ1-5, the V gene TRBV2; D unresolved. The specimen sequenced was peripheral blood. The source of this sequence is a human donor in a cohort sampled during active COVID-19. CDR3 residues: CASTEDYAARPQHF. The CDR3 DNA sequence: TGTGCCAGCACCGAGGACTACGCTGCTCGACCCCAGCATTTT.